This section outlines one T cell receptor beta chain sequence together with its context. Data came from immunoSEQ multiplex PCR; TCRdb stores just in-frame clones and leaves some out. The sample yields some 30,000 clones, around nine tenths seen once. The CDR3 runs 11 residues. Per germline, CDR1 MNHEY and CDR2 SVGAGI. Trimming took off 6 bases at V and 7 bases at J, with 10 bases between the two ends. This entry belongs to a study of T cell changes during pregnancy in multiple sclerosis. The sequencing here drew on CD8+ T cells from peripheral blood mononuclear cells, taken in the second trimester of pregnancy. The gene calls are TRBV6-5 and TRBJ2-7, with a tentative D call TRBD1 (6 bases). The sequence was collected from a female donor with multiple sclerosis, enrolled in a pregnancy study. The chain's CDR3 is CASRQGWEQYF. The CDR3 coding sequence is TGTGCCAGCAGGCAGGGGTGGGAGCAGTACTTC.